This TCR beta chain was profiled in a study of blood T cell repertoires in COVID-19. Study at large: Some COVID-19 samples were acute and others convalescent; all came from the United States, Italy and Spain.

Trimming pared 3 bases from V and 5 bases from J, leaving 8 bases between. Germline values: CDR1 SGHAT, CDR2 FQNNGV. The CDR3 length is 13 residues. In the original workflow: Estimated nucleated cell counts came from reference gene primer amplification. Sequencing was performed with immunoSEQ multiplex PCR; in TCRdb, only in-frame clones are kept and a portion is missing. The V and J calls and clone size are taken from that table; D and trimming were inferred from the DNA. The sample records around 100,000 clones, roughly 82% being singletons. The sequence was collected from a woman aged 40 to 49 with acute or convalescent COVID-19. Material: peripheral blood. The chain employs TRBV11-2 and TRBJ1-5; D possibly corresponds to TRBD1 (5 bases). The chain's CDR3 is CASSFGHHQPQHF. In DNA form, the CDR3 reads TGTGCCAGCAGCTTTGGACACCATCAGCCCCAGCATTTT.